Below, one TCR beta chain is given with its context. These data belong to a study of T cell repertoires in cytomegalovirus infection. The germline gives CDR1 SNHLY, CDR2 FYNNEI. V lost 8 bases and J 0 bases, leaving 11 bases between the germline ends. The CDR3 is 14 residues long. TCRdb analysed the reads with MiXCR anew, one entry per CDR3 protein. The sample shows nearly 650,000 distinct CDR3 sequences, 20% to 30% of them seen only once. The gene calls are TRBV2 and TRBJ2-1; TRBD1 or TRBD2 may be the D gene (6 bases each). This TCR derives from a human donor in good health (CMV status not recorded). Some clones in this sample may be carry-over from other donors' samples. Sequencing used CD8+ T cells from PBMCs. As DNA, the CDR3 is TGTGCCAGCCCCCCGGGGGCCTCCTACAATGAGCAGTTCTTC. The encoded protein is CASPPGASYNEQFF.